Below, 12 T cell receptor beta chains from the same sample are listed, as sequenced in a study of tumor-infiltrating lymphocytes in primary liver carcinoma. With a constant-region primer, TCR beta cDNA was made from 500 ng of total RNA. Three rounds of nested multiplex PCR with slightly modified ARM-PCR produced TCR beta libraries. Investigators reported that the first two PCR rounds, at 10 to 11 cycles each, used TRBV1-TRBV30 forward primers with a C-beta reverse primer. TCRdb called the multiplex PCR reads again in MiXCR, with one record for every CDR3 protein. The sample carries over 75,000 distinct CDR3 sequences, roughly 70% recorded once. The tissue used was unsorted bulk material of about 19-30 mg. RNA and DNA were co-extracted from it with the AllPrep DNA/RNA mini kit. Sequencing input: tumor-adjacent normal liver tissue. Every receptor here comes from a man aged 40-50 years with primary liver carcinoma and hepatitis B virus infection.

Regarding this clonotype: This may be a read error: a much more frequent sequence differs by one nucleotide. CDR3 loop: CASSPRQNTEAFF. CDR3 DNA sequence: TGTGCCAGCAGCCCTAGACAGAACACTGAAGCTTTCTTT. The chain links TRBV7-9 to TRBJ1-1; D not certain. The V end lost 5 bases, the J end lost 1 base, and 8 bases lay between the germline ends. This CDR3 region has 13 residues. CDR1 is SEHNR and CDR2 is FQNEAQ in the germline V gene (reference sequence).

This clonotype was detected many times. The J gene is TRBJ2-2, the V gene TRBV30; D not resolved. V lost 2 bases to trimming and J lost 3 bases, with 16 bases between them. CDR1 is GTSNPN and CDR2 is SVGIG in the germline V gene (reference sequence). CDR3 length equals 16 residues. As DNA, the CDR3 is TGTGCCTGGAGTTCGTTTGGGTCAGCCGACACCGGGGAGCTGTTTTTT. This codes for CAWSSFGSADTGELFF.

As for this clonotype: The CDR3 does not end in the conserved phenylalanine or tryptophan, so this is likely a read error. CDR3 coding DNA: TGTGCCAGCAGTTACTCCCCCTATAGCGGGAGATCCTACGAGCAGTACCTC. It yields the protein CASSYSPYSGRSYEQYL. The rearrangement links TRBV6-2 or TRBV6-3 to TRBJ2-7; 9 nucleotides align to TRBD2. The V segment lost 0 bases and the J segment 1 base; nucleotides outside the gene matches: 7. The CDR3 consists of 17 residues. The germline gives CDR1 MNHEY, CDR2 SVGEGT.

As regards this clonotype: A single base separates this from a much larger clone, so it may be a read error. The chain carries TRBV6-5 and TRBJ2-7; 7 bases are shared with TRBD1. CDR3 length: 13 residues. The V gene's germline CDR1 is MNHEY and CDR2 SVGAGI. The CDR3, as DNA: TGTGCCAGCAGTCAACAGGGGTCCTACAAGCAGTACTTC. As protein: CASSQQGSYKQYF.

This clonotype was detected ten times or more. CDR3 nucleotide sequence: TGCAGCGCCCAGAAGCTGACCCGGGAGGGTGAAGCTTTCTTT. It yields the protein CSAQKLTREGEAFF. The chain combines TRBV29-1 with TRBJ1-1; D is uncertain. CDR1 and CDR2 from the germline V gene are SQVTM and ANQGSEA. V lost 7 bases and J lost 7, with 22 bases in between. The CDR3 consists of 14 residues.

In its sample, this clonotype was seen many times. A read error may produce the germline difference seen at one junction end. The CDR3 loop is CASSFGVPRIERYF. CDR3 DNA: TGTGCCAGCAGCTTCGGAGTTCCTCGAATCGAGCGGTACTTC. The V gene is TRBV11-2, the J gene TRBJ2-7; D is uncertain. Germline V gene data show CDR1 as SGHAT and CDR2 as FQNNGV. This CDR3 has 14 amino acids.

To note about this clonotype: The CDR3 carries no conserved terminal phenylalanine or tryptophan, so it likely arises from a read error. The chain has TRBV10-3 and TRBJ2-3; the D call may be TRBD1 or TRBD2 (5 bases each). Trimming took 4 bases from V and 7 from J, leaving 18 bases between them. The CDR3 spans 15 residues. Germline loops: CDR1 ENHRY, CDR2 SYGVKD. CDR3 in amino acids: CAISAEISGTYTQYS. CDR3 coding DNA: TGTGCCATCAGTGCTGAGATTAGTGGGACCTATACGCAGTATTCT.

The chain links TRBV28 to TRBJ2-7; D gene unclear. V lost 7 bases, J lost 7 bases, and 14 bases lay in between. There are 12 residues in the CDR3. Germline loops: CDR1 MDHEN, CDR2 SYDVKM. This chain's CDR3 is CASTGDHWEQYF. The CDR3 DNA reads TGTGCCAGCACCGGAGATCACTGGGAGCAGTACTTC.

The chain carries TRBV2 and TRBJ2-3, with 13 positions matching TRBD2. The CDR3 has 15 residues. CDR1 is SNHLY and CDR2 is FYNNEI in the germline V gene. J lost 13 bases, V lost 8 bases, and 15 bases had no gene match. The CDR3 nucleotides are TGTGCCAGCCAAGATCGACTAGCGGGAGGATTACGCAAGTATTTT. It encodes CASQDRLAGGLRKYF.

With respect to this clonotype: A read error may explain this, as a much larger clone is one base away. The CDR3 loop reads CASRRGTSSYEQYF. The DNA of the CDR3 is TGTGCCAGCAGACGCGGGACTAGCAGTTACGAGCAGTACTTC. The chain employs TRBV6-2 or TRBV6-3 and TRBJ2-7; 9 bases fit TRBD2. CDR1 and CDR2 from the germline V gene are MNHEY and SVGEGT. This CDR3 spans 14 amino acids. Germline trimming cut 6 bases from V and 4 bases from J; bases unmatched to any gene: 7.

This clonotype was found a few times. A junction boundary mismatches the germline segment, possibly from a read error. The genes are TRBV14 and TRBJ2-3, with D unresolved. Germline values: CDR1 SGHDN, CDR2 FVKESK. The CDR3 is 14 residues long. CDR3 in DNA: TGTGCCAGCAGCCTCTTGGTTGGCACGGATACGCAGTATTTT. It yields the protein CASSLLVGTDTQYF.

The DNA for the CDR3 is TGTGCCAGCAGTCCCTGGATAGTTGAATCCTACGAGCAGTACTTC. It is translated as CASSPWIVESYEQYF. V gene TRBV12-3 or TRBV12-4 combines with J gene TRBJ2-7; no clear D. V was shortened by 5 bases and J by 1 base, with 15 bases between the two germline ends. The length of the CDR3 is 15 residues.